A selection of T cell receptor beta chains follows, all from one sample in a study of shared clonotypes between healthy human individuals. Only in-frame clones appear in the TCRdb table, and some are missing; sequencing was by immunoSEQ multiplex PCR. This sample yields 2 million to 2.5 million clones, of which 90% to 96% are seen a single time; over 0.1% belongs to the top ten. Sequenced material: naive CD4+ T cells sorted from blood. The source is a man younger than 30 in good health. The CDR3 runs from the conserved cysteine through the conserved F or W. Each record gives: V gene, CDR3 protein.

TRBV5-1,CASSFGLAGLNEQFF
TRBV12-5,CASGLRGAGADTQYF
TRBV29-1,CSVGEGTSGNTIYF
TRBV7-2,CASSLGRQTNYGYTF
TRBV6-5,CASSSSAPGQPQHF
TRBV9,CASSPMTGTEAFF
TRBV6-5,CASSRRGTGELFF
TRBV4-1,CASSLRQSNTGELFF
TRBV19,CASSIDPGDSLNTEAFF
TRBV7-2,CASSLDRVGAYLGGYTF
TRBV2,CASGSGTKTTGELFF
TRBV7-2,CASSLVASGSNEQFF
TRBV4-1,CASSLRQGAIYEQYF
TRBV18,CASSRDRAQYF